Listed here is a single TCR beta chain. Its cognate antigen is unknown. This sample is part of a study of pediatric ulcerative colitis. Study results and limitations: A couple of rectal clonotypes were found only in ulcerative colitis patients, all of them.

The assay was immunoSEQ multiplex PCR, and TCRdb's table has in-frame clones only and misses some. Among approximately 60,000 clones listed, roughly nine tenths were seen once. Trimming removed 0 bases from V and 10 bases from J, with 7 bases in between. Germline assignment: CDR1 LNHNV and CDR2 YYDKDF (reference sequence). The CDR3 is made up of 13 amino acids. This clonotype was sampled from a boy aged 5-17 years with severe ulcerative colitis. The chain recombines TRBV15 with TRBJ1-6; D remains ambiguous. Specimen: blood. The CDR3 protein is CATSREVGSPLHF. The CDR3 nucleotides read TGTGCCACCAGCAGAGAAGTTGGGTCACCCCTCCACTTT. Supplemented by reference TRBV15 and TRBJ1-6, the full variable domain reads DAMVIQNPRYQVTQFGKPVTLSCSQTLNHNVMYWYQQKSSQAPKLLFHYYDKDFNNEADTPDNFQSRRPNTSFCFLDIRSPGLGDTAMYLCATSREVGSPLHFGNGTRLTVT.